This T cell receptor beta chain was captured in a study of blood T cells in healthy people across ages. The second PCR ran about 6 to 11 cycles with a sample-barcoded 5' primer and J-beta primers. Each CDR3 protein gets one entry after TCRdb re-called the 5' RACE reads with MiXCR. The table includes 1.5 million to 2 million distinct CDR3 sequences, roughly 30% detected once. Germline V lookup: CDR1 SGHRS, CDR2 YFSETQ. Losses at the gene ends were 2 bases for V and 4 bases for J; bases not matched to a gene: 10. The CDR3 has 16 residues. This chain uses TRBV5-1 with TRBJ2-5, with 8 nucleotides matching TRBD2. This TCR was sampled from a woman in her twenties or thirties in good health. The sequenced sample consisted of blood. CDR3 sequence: CASSFRAGGGGETQYF. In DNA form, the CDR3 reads TGCGCCAGCAGCTTCCGTGCGGGAGGAGGGGGAGAGACCCAGTACTTC. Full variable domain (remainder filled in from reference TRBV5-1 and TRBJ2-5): KAGVTQTPRYLIKTRGQQVTLSCSPISGHRSVSWYQQTPGQGLQFLFEYFSETQRNKGNFPGRFSGRQFSNSRSEMNVSTLELGDSALYLCASSFRAGGGGETQYFGPGTRLLVL.